The following is a TCR beta chain sequence with its context. Trimming stripped 0 bases from V and 2 bases from J, with 9 bases between. This CDR3 has 14 residues. Germline loops: CDR1 SGHRS, CDR2 YFSETQ. The method was immunoSEQ multiplex PCR; TCRdb's version includes in-frame clones alone and lacks a portion of them. This table holds roughly 250,000 clones, 86% found once. This sample is part of a study of blood T cell repertoires in COVID-19. Study overall: Sample material is recorded as cDNA or gDNA derived from T cells, B-cell-depleted T cells, or PBMCs.

This sequence joins TRBV5-1 and TRBJ2-7; D unresolved. This TCR derives from a middle-aged man who had recovered from COVID-19. The sample was peripheral blood. CDR3 protein: CASSLALVAYEQYF. The CDR3 DNA reads as TGCGCCAGCAGCTTGGCCCTTGTAGCCTACGAGCAGTACTTC.